This entry is about one T cell receptor beta chain. This sample stems from a study of technical replicates of blood from a few donors. Germline V CDR1 and CDR2: SEHNR, FQNEAQ (reference sequence). CDR3 length: 15 amino acids. With 7 bases clipped from V and 1 base from J, the junction kept 6 bases outside the gene matches. The method was immunoSEQ multiplex PCR; TCRdb's version includes in-frame clones alone and lacks a portion of them. The profile shows 72,000 or so clones, about 92% of them singletons. Sequenced material: T cells isolated from PBMCs. The V and J genes are TRBV7-9 and TRBJ2-3; TRBD1 matches at 9 bases. This clonotype was obtained from a human donor in good health. The DNA of the CDR3 is TGTGCCAGCATCAATAGGGACAGGGGCACAGATACGCAGTATTTT. Amino acid sequence: CASINRDRGTDTQYF.